This T cell receptor (beta chain) originates from a study of shared clonotypes between healthy human individuals. Study overall: Donors were a couple of women and a few men aged 18 to 49.

Study-wide points: The donor pool, a small one, limited the genetic and exposure-history diversity represented. Researchers sampled blood only, noting tissue repertoires likely differ.

For unsorted PBMC, approximately 300 ng DNA per replicate equaled about 30,000 T cell genomes. Measured with immunoSEQ multiplex PCR; TCRdb has only the in-frame clones, and not every one. Among some 510,000 clones listed, 79% were seen once. Notes on this clone: What it binds is not known.

CDR1 and CDR2 from the germline V gene are MNHEY and SVGAGI. This CDR3 has 14 amino acids. V dropped 8 bases and J dropped 4; count of bases not matched to a gene: 11. The chain is built from TRBV6-5 and TRBJ2-7; 7 bases align to TRBD2. The sample comprised PBMCs. This receptor was taken from a woman in her forties in good health. Some clones in this sample may be carry-over from other donors' samples. The CDR3 spells CASAPGGSWYEQYF. CDR3 coding DNA: TGTGCCAGCGCCCCCGGGGGGTCCTGGTACGAGCAGTACTTC.